Sequencing of this T cell receptor (beta chain) was carried out in a study of blood T cell repertoires in COVID-19 (dated by TCRdb to 2020 to 2021). About the full investigation: Samples from collaborators originated in the United States, Italy and Spain and spanned both the acute and convalescent phases of COVID-19. The prospective study material was composed of cDNA or gDNA derived from T cells, B-cell-depleted T cells, or PBMCs. The dataset comprised deeply sampled blood TCRbeta repertoires from subjects exposed to, actively infected with, or recovered from COVID-19. The repertoires were released in a freely available public database intended as a resource for research on the immune response to SARS-CoV-2. Samples came from the ongoing ImmuneRACE study (first 160 participants) plus 1,254 subjects from 6 global collaborators. The sample metadata nearly always contained a de-identified subject ID, COVID-19 status, age in years and sex. Where available, HLA class I and class II types were taken from metadata supplied by the sample provider and were not determined by assay-based typing.

What the work shows at the level of the full study, not this receptor alone: The quantity of clinical and demographic metadata differed by source and by participant and was supplied without curation.

TCRbeta CDR3 regions were amplified from genomic DNA by means of the immunoSEQ Assay, a bias-controlled multiplex PCR. In the authors' own workflow: The number of nucleated cells in each sample was estimated by amplification of reference gene primers within the assay. To quantify the absolute abundance of each unique TCRbeta CDR3 rearrangement, sequence reads were collapsed and filtered. For each sample, productive Simpson clonality was calculated as the square root of Simpson's diversity index across productive rearrangements. TCRdb mirrors the immuneACCESS table, restricted to in-frame sequences. Some clones are absent from its copies; in checked studies, under half trace to an unresolved V gene, and the reason for the others is unknown. The V and J calls and clone size were taken over from that table, and D and trimming were inferred from the DNA. Counted in this sample were just under 350,000 clones; around four fifths of them appeared once. In total, the top ten clones hold under 3% of the sample.

The collaborating institutions used their own protocols to collect whole blood in K2EDTA tubes. Collaborator samples were shipped for TCRbeta analysis as frozen whole blood, isolated PBMCs, or DNA extracted from either sample type. At the junction V is shortened by 5 bases and J by 4 bases; bases outside the gene matches: 7. Including the terminal cysteine and phenylalanine, the CDR3 comprises 14 residues. Solely the CDR3 DNA is kept, with 42 bases framed from the first base. CDR1 MDHEN and CDR2 SYDVKM are derived from the germline V gene. Of note for this clone: Which antigen it targets is not known. Base qualities are missing; no much larger clone stands one base away.

Sample: peripheral blood. The chain uses TRBV28 and TRBJ1-2, and 7 junctional nucleotides match TRBD1. The sequence was collected from a man aged 25 to 40 with active or convalescent COVID-19. The nucleotide sequence is TGTGCCAGCAGTATAGGGGGCGCTTTCTATGGCTACACCTTC. It is translated as CASSIGGAFYGYTF.